This TCR beta chain was identified in a study of a mutant IDH1 vaccine in newly diagnosed glioma. Study details: Treated patients, roughly 62% male and roughly 38% female, averaged approximately 40 years of age.

The time point is: week 23, last vaccination. Doses comprised 300 ug of mutant IDH1 20-mer peptide each, plus topical imiquimod. Donor diagnoses consisted of new WHO grade 3 or 4 IDH1-mutant, ATRX-lost astrocytomas. The CDR3 is made up of 15 amino acids. With 0 bases clipped from V and 0 bases from J, the junction kept 2 bases outside the gene matches. Per the germline V gene, CDR1 is SGHNT and CDR2 is YYREEE (reference sequence). As for this clone: Antigen specificity is unknown.

The assay was immunoSEQ multiplex PCR, and TCRdb's table has in-frame clones only and misses some. Here the sample spans almost 85,000 clones, roughly 85% being singletons. Study-level points and caveats: Whatever changes occurred in top peripheral T cell clonotypes seemed unrelated to pseudoprogression. A vaccine-induced immune response developed in roughly 93% of the patients.

This receptor was obtained from a man between 25 and 39 years old with glioma. Some clones in this sample may be carry-over from other donors' samples. Sequencing used PBMCs, obtained from a glioma patient whose treatment included an IDH1 peptide vaccine. The chain employs TRBV5-4 and TRBJ1-1, with 7 bases fitting TRBD1. CDR3 nucleotide sequence: TGTGCCAGCAGCTTGGTGGACAGGTTGAACACTGAAGCTTTCTTT. Its protein is CASSLVDRLNTEAFF.